This paragraph covers one T cell receptor (beta chain) sequence. This clone was detected a few times. Its antigen target is currently unknown. Base qualities were left out, and no much larger clone turns up one base away. This entry comes from a study of shared clonotypes between healthy human individuals (TCRdb year 2020). Regarding the research as a whole: Two women and three men aged 18 to 49 years were included in the cohort. Different laboratories and diverse techniques were used to prepare libraries and sequence TCR repertoires, to increase sequencing depth and limit assay-specific biases. Between about 0.8 and 9 billion PBMCs per donor were obtained by leukapheresis. Blood TCR repertoires of about five healthy adults were deeply sequenced to estimate repertoire size and the extent of clonotype sharing between individuals. For each donor, CD4 naive and CD4 memory were each given three plates, CD8 naive was given two plates, and CD8 memory was given one plate. General study outcomes and caveats: Only blood was sampled, and tissue TCR repertoires likely differ from those in blood. Across four donors, approximately 5% of naive CD4, 3% to 3.5% of naive CD8, approximately 2.5% of memory CD4, and roughly 0.41% of memory CD8 clonotypes were shared. The small number of donors limited the genetic and exposure-history diversity represented. Clonotypes shared by all four sorted-subset donors showed higher generation probabilities than non-shared clonotypes. Rarefaction of sorted-subset datasets indicated incomplete sequencing despite the large sequencing depth. Larger estimated clonotype richness was generally found for naive subsets than for memory subsets. Pairwise subsampling indicated that sequencing depth was expected to affect the degree of clonotype sharing among donors.

Using the deep immunoSEQ assay, TCR CDR3 regions were amplified from genomic DNA by multiplex PCR. Extracted genomic DNA from each cell subset was distributed evenly across all wells of several immunoSEQ 96-well plates, and each plate was treated as a replicate. For sorted subsets, 150 to 250 ng genomic DNA, equal to about 30,000 T cell genomes, was loaded into each replicate PCR. Purified libraries were quantified with a Qubit 3.0 fluorometer, sized on a Bioanalyzer 2100, and re-quantified with the KAPA Library Quantification kit. Each immunoSEQ 96-well plate was sequenced on its own single-read 150-cycle Illumina NextSeq 550 flow cell. The paper's data handling went like this. The immunoSEQ output contained only junctional sequences without quality scores, so filtering could not match that applied to full-length reads. Sequences were annotated with PyIR, a Python wrapper for IgBLAST v1.9, and V/J genes and CDR3 were assigned using IMGT germline references. Reads were filtered out if the reads had weak V/J assignments (E-value above 1e-6), no CDR3, stop codons, out-of-frame junctions, or ambiguous translated residues. V3J clonotypes were defined as sequences sharing the same inferred V gene, J gene, and CDR3 amino acid sequence. To compute the percentage overlap between repertoires, the number of shared unique clonotypes was divided by the size of the smaller repertoire. Three approaches were used to assess repertoire richness: RTK rarefaction, the Chao1 estimator, and Recon v2.1 estimates of unobserved clonotypes. For all TCRbeta clonotypes obtained by the gDNA method from a few donors, generation probabilities were computed with OLGA. As stored in TCRdb, this immuneACCESS dataset retains in-frame rearrangements with V and J assigned. A fraction of the clones does not appear; measured against another copy, unresolved V genes explain less than half of the discrepancy, and the remainder lacks a known reason. From that table come the V and J calls and clone size; the DNA was used to work out D and trimming. The sample table records about 1 million clones; 75% to 85% of these occur just once. The ten largest clones take up around 0.47% of the sample.

CDR1 and CDR2 (MDHEN, SYDVKM) derive from the germline V gene. For this chain, trimming is 6 bases at the V end and 3 bases at the J end, and the number of junction bases without a gene match is 14. The CDR3 measures 16 amino acids from cysteine to phenylalanine. Only the CDR3 DNA is retained, 48 bases long and in frame from the first base. Donors were healthy HIV-negative adults with no recently reported acute infections or vaccinations. Every donor was a Caucasian adult living in Nashville, Tennessee, USA. CD4+ T cells were enriched by magnetic negative selection, after which naive cells were positively selected on CD45RA and the negative fraction was taken as the memory subset. After blood collection by leukapheresis, PBMCs were isolated using Ficoll-Histopaque density gradient centrifugation and then cryopreserved in the vapor phase of liquid nitrogen. Purity and quantity of every magnetically sorted T cell population were checked by analytical flow cytometry. Genomic DNA was isolated from every sorted fraction and measured by UV absorbance on a Nanodrop 2000c.

This TCR came from a man younger than 35 in good health. Some clones in this sample may be carry-over from other donors' samples. The rearrangement combines TRBV28 with TRBJ2-7, and 7 junction bases match TRBD1. Sequencing used memory CD4+ T cells from PBMCs. Read against the paper, the sample's cell subset or site label means: CD45RA-negative fraction. The nucleotides are TGTGCCAGCAGAAACGGCCCGGGACAGACTTTCTACGAGCAGTACTTC. Translated, this is CASRNGPGQTFYEQYF.